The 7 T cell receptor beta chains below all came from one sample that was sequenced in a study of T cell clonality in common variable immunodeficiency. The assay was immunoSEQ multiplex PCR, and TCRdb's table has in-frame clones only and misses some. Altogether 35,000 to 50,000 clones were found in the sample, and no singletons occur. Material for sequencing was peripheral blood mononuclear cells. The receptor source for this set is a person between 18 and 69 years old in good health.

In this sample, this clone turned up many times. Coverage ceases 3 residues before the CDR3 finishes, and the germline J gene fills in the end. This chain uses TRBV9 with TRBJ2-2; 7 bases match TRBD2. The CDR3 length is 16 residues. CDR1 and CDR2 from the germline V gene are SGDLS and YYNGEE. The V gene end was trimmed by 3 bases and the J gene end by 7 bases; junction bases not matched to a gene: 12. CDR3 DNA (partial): TGTGCCAGCAGCGCAGGACTGGGACTATCCATCGGGGAG. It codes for CASSAGLGLSIGE. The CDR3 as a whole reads CASSAGLGLSIGELFF.

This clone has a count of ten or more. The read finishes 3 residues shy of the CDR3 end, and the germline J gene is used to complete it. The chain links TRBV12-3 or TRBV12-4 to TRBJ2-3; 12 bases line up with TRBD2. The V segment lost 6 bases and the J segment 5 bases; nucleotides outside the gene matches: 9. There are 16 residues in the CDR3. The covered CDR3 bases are TGTGCCAGCAGCATACTAGCGGGGGGCCGTGGAGATACG. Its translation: CASSILAGGRGDT. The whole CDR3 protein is CASSILAGGRGDTQYF.

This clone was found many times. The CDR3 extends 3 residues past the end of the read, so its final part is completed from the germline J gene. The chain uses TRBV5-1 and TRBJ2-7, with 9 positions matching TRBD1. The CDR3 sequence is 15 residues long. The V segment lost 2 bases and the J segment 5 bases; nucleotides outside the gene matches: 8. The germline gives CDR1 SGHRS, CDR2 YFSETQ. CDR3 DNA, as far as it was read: TGCGCCAGCAGCTTCGCCGGGACAGGGAAAGACGAG. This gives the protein CASSFAGTGKDE. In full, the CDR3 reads CASSFAGTGKDEQYF.

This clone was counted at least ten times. Partial CDR3 DNA: TGTGCCAGCCAATTATTCGGTGACCAAGAGACC. It is translated as CASQLFGDQET. The whole CDR3 is CASQLFGDQETQYF. This chain uses TRBV5-6 with TRBJ2-5; D remains unclear. The DNA ends 3 residues before the CDR3 does, and the rest of the CDR3 is filled in from the germline J gene. The germline V gene has CDR1 SGHDT and CDR2 YYEEEE. V lost 7 bases and J 0 bases, leaving 13 bases between the germline ends. The CDR3 has 14 residues. Based on the CDR3 plus reference TRBV5-6 and TRBJ2-5, the full variable domain is DAGVTQSPTHLIKTRGQQVTLRCSPKSGHDTVSWYQQALGQGPQFIFQYYEEEERQRGNFPDRFSGHQFPNYSSELNVNALLLGDSALYLCASQLFGDQETQYFGPGTRLLVL.

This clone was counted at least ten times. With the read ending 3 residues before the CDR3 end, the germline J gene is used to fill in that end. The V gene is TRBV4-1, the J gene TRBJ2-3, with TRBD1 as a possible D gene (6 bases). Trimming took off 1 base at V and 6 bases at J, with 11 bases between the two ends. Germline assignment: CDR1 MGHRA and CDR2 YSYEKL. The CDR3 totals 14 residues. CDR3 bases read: TGCGCCAGCAGCCAAGTGGGGGCGGGTGATACG. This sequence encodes CASSQVGAGDT. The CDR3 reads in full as CASSQVGAGDTQYF.

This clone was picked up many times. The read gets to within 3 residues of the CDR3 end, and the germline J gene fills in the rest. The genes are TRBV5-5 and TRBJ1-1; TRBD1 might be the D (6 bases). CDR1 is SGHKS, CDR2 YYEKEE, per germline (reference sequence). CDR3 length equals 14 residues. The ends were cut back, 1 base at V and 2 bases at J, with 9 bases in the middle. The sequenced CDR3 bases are TGTGCCAGCAGCTTGTGGACAGACAACACTGAA. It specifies CASSLWTDNTE. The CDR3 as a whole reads CASSLWTDNTEAFF.

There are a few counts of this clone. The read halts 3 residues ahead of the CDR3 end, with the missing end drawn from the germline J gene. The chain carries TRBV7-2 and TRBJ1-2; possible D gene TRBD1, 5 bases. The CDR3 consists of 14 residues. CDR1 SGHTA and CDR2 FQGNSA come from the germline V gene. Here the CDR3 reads CASSLEGSAYDYTF. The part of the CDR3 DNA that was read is TGTGCCAGCAGCTTAGAGGGGAGCGCCTACGAC.